This record looks at one T cell receptor (beta chain) sequence and its context. As yet, its antigen is unknown. TCRdb's copy holds only in-frame clones and misses some; the assay was immunoSEQ multiplex PCR. This sample yields hundreds of thousands of clones, of which 60% to 75% are seen a single time; approximately 15% belongs to the top ten. The sample originates from a study of cytotoxic CD8 clonotypes in ibrutinib-treated CLL. Study summary: Each sample contained, on average, approximately 270,000 productive templates and roughly 100,000 productive rearrangements.

The CDR3 has 14 residues. The germline gives CDR1 MNHEY, CDR2 SVGAGI. V lost 6 bases to trimming and J lost 0 bases, with 10 bases between them. General observations from the study: Age-matched healthy donor levels were exceeded by baseline clonality, which tracked circulating CD8+ T-cell counts.

Sequenced material: PBMCs, taken after 24 months of ibrutinib treatment. This sequence joins TRBV6-5 and TRBJ2-3; weak D call: TRBD2 (5 bases). The clonotype comes from a human donor with chronic lymphocytic leukemia. The CDR3 reads CASRDSASTDTQYF. The CDR3 DNA sequence: TGTGCCAGCAGGGATAGCGCTAGCACAGATACGCAGTATTTT.